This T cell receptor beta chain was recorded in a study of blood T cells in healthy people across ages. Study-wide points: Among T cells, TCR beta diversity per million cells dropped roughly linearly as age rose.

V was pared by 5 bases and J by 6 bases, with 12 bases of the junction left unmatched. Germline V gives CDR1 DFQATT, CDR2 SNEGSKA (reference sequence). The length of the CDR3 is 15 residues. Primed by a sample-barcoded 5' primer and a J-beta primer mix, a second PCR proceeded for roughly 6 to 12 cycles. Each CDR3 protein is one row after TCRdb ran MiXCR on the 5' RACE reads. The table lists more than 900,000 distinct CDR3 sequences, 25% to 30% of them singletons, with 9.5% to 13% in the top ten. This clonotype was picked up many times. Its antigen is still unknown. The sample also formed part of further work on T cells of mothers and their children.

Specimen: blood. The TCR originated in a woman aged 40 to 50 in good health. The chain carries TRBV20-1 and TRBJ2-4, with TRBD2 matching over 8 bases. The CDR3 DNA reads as TGCAGTGCTCAGCCCCCAAGCGGGGGAGGAAACATTCAGTACTTC. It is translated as CSAQPPSGGGNIQYF.